This TCR beta chain appears in the sequencing data of a study of T cells in Graves' hyperthyroidism and ophthalmopathy. RNA transcripts provided the source from which TCR beta CDR3 regions were amplified. An initial round of RT-PCR targeting the TCR CDR3 relied on the HTBI primer set. In TCRdb, the multiplex PCR reads were re-called with MiXCR into one record per CDR3 protein. The table records 380,000 or so distinct CDR3 sequences, approximately 19% of them present only once. In its sample, this clonotype was seen many times. The sequence was collected from a woman aged 18-29 years with Graves' hyperthyroidism. The sequencing sample was made of blood.

The CDR3 loop is CASSLRVSYEQYF. CDR3 nucleotide sequence: TGTGCCAGCAGTTTACGAGTTTCCTACGAGCAGTACTTC. This chain uses TRBV12-3 or TRBV12-4 with TRBJ2-7; D unclear. The CDR3 contains 13 residues. V was cut by 2 bases and J by 1 base, with 6 bases left in between.